Described below is a single T cell receptor (beta chain) sequence and its context. The data were obtained in a study of OX40 agonist ivuxolimab in advanced cancers. This CDR3 is built from 11 residues. Between the trimmed V and J ends, which lost 6 bases and 12 bases, there was a span of 15 bases. The data were produced by immunoSEQ multiplex PCR, yet TCRdb's version contains in-frame clones alone and is incomplete. Of roughly 50,000 clones listed, just under 90% are singletons. This clonotype was sampled from an adult with an advanced solid tumor such as melanoma, head and neck, liver or kidney cancer. The chain recombines TRBV5-3 with TRBJ1-2, with D unclear. TRBV5-3 is noted as an ORF with a role that remains uncertain. The starting material was CD4+ or CD8+ T cells sorted from blood, obtained in a trial of the OX40 agonist ivuxolimab. CDR3 sequence (DNA): TGTGCCAGAACCTGGTCAAAAGAGAACACCTTC. Residues: CARTWSKENTF.